This TCR beta chain was identified during a study of cytomegalovirus exposure and HLA in healthy donors. In the study overall: Some 200 million T cells yielded 100 million or so unique TCR beta sequences in earlier analysis.

PCR primers comprised 60 Vbeta and 13 Jbeta primers. The method was immunoSEQ multiplex PCR; TCRdb's version includes in-frame clones alone and lacks a portion of them. Of about 190,000 clones detected, roughly 83% appear once; the ten largest clones hold about 0.24%. The CDR3 has 15 residues. Losses at the gene ends were 3 bases for V and 7 bases for J; bases not matched to a gene: 9. Germline lookup yields CDR1 SGHNT and CDR2 YYREEE (reference sequence). The sample was PBMCs. The sequence derives from a boy aged 5-17 years in good health and CMV-seronegative. The V and J genes are TRBV5-4 and TRBJ2-5, with TRBD2 matching 10 bases. As DNA, the CDR3 is TGTGCCAGCAGCTCTAGCGGGGGCCTGCCTCGGACCCAGTACTTC. Protein product: CASSSSGGLPRTQYF.